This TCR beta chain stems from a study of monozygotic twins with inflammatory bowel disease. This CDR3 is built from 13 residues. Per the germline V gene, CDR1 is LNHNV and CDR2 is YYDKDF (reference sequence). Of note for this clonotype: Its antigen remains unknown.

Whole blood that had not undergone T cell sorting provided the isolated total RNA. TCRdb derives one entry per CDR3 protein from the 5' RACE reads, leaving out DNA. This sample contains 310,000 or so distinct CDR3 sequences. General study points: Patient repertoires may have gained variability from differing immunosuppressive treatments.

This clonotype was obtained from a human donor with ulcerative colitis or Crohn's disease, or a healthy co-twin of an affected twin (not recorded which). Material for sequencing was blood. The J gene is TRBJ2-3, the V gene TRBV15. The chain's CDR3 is CATSRDQGDTQYF. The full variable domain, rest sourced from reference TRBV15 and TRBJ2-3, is DAMVIQNPRYQVTQFGKPVTLSCSQTLNHNVMYWYQQKSSQAPKLLFHYYDKDFNNEADTPDNFQSRRPNTSFCFLDIRSPGLGDTAMYLCATSRDQGDTQYFGPGTRLTVL.